This T cell receptor (beta chain) is from a study of cytomegalovirus exposure and HLA in healthy donors. Notes on this clone: What it recognizes is unknown.

Germline lookup yields CDR1 SNHLY and CDR2 FYNNEI. This CDR3 has 15 residues. V dropped 4 bases and J dropped 7; count of bases not matched to a gene: 7. Sequenced by immunoSEQ multiplex PCR; TCRdb stores in-frame clones only, minus some. The data hold about 110,000 clones, with almost 96% observed a single time. Study observations and caveats: It was approximately 160 TCR beta chains that were listed as cytomegalovirus-associated.

The chain combines TRBV2 with TRBJ1-5; 10 bases are shared with TRBD1. The TCR was taken from a woman aged 18-35 years in good health and CMV-seronegative. Sequencing was carried out using PBMCs. The CDR3 is CASSVFGTGDQPQHF. The CDR3 DNA follows: TGTGCCAGCAGTGTTTTTGGGACAGGGGACCAGCCCCAGCATTTT.